Each of the 31 T cell receptor beta chains below was sequenced from the same sample in a study of blood T cell repertoires in COVID-19. The table came from immunoSEQ multiplex PCR; TCRdb's copy has only in-frame clones and leaves some out. Here the sample spans 210,000 or so clones, 65% to 85% being singletons. Sequenced sample: peripheral blood. These receptors all stem from a woman aged 30 to 39 with COVID-19, enrolled during active disease.

The gene calls are TRBV28 and TRBJ2-4, with unresolved D. Per germline, CDR1 MDHEN and CDR2 SYDVKM. V was clipped by 5 bases and J by 2 bases, with 7 bases between them. This CDR3 has 13 amino acids. For the CDR3, the DNA is TGTGCCAGCAGTCCCCAGACCAAAAACATTCAGTACTTC. Its translation: CASSPQTKNIQYF.

This clone was observed a single time. Here the CDR3 DNA reads TGTGCCAGCAGCCAAGTCTCTAGCAATCAGCCCCAGCATTTT. Amino acid sequence: CASSQVSSNQPQHF. V is TRBV3-1 (or the pseudogene TRBV3-2) and J is TRBJ1-5; D is unclear. Germline V gives CDR1 LGHDT, CDR2 YNNKEL (reference sequence). This CDR3 is 14 amino acids long. The V end was cut by 1 base, the J end by 0 bases, with 4 bases between.

The table lists this clone with a few counts. The rearrangement uses TRBV28 and TRBJ1-4; D is ambiguous. Germline V gene data show CDR1 as MDHEN and CDR2 as SYDVKM. Trimming shortened V by 5 bases and J by 5 bases, and 12 bases separated the two germline ends. The CDR3 has 14 amino acids. The CDR3 DNA is TGTGCCAGCAGTCTGGCAGGAATCAATGAAAAACTGTTTTTT. Translation: CASSLAGINEKLFF.

The chain carries TRBV4-2 and TRBJ2-4; D gene uncertain. The V and J ends lost 0 bases and 0 bases respectively, with 12 bases between them. The CDR3 totals 17 residues. The V gene's germline CDR1 is LGHNA and CDR2 YNFKEQ. The CDR3 spells CASSQDWATLAKNIQYF. The CDR3 bases are TGTGCCAGCAGCCAAGATTGGGCAACCCTAGCCAAAAACATTCAGTACTTC.

The genes are TRBV4-3 and TRBJ1-6; 7 bases line up with TRBD1. The CDR3 runs to 21 residues. CDR1 is LGHNA and CDR2 is YSLEER in the germline V gene. V gave up 0 bases and J gave up 3 bases; unmatched junction bases: 17. CDR3 coding DNA: TGCGCCAGCAGCCAAGATTTTGAGCGGGCTACAGGGGACTTCTATAATTCACCCCTCCACTTT. It translates to CASSQDFERATGDFYNSPLHF.

This chain connects TRBV2 to TRBJ1-3; 11 nucleotides align to TRBD1. Germline loops: CDR1 SNHLY, CDR2 FYNNEI. V shed 6 bases and J 3 bases; nucleotides not matched to a gene: 7. The CDR3 spans 16 residues. In DNA, the CDR3 is TGTGCCAGCAGCCCCGGACAGGGGGCGCTTGGAAACACCATATATTTT. This encodes CASSPGQGALGNTIYF.

The V call is TRBV6-6, the J call TRBJ2-6; D possibly corresponds to TRBD1 (6 bases). Germline-derived CDR1 and CDR2 are MNHNY and SVGAGI (reference sequence). The CDR3 spans 16 residues. V dropped 6 bases and J dropped 0 bases, with 12 bases sitting between them. Here the CDR3 reads CASRRQEHSGANVLTF. DNA of the CDR3: TGTGCCAGCAGAAGACAGGAGCACTCTGGGGCCAACGTCCTGACTTTC.

The chain uses TRBV9 and TRBJ2-6, with D uncertain. There are 16 residues in the CDR3. Trimming took 2 bases from V and 2 from J, leaving 11 bases between them. The germline gives CDR1 SGDLS, CDR2 YYNGEE. The CDR3 bases are TGTGCCAGCAGCGTTCGGGTTCTAACTGGGGCCAACGTCCTGACTTTC. This codes for CASSVRVLTGANVLTF.

J is TRBJ2-2 and V is TRBV10-2, with TRBD2 matching over 12 bases. V shed 10 bases and J 7 bases; nucleotides not matched to a gene: 10. Germline assignment: CDR1 WSHSY and CDR2 SAAADI. The CDR3 runs 15 residues. CDR3 DNA: TGCGCCACCAAACCTGGGACTAGCGGGCACGGGGAGCTGTTTTTT. Its translation: CATKPGTSGHGELFF.

This clone was observed once. The CDR3 sequence is CSVELFGRAKTEAFF. CDR3 DNA sequence: TGCAGCGTTGAATTATTCGGCAGGGCGAAGACTGAAGCTTTCTTT. This chain connects TRBV29-1 to TRBJ1-1, with a tentative D call TRBD1 (5 bases). The germline V gene has CDR1 SQVTM and CDR2 ANQGSEA. This CDR3 has 15 amino acids. Between the trimmed V and J ends, which lost 2 bases and 5 bases, there was a span of 18 bases.

This chain links TRBV7-9 with TRBJ2-3; the D gene is possibly TRBD2 (6 bases). Germline CDR1 and CDR2: SEHNR and FQNEAQ (reference sequence). V lost 8 bases, J lost 0 bases, and 21 bases lay in between. The CDR3 totals 17 residues. CDR3 DNA sequence: TGTGCCAGCCTCGGGGGTTTCGGAGCTGCTAGCACAGATACGCAGTATTTT. It yields the protein CASLGGFGAASTDTQYF.

The V gene is TRBV27, the J gene TRBJ2-5; D might be TRBD1 (5 bases). CDR1 and CDR2 (germline): MNHEY, SMNVEV (reference sequence). Trimming removed 4 bases at V and 1 base at J, with 7 bases between. The CDR3 extends over 13 amino acids. In DNA, the CDR3 is TGTGCCAGCAGTTGGGGCGGCCAAGAGACCCAGTACTTC. Its translation: CASSWGGQETQYF.

The chain employs TRBV6-5 and TRBJ2-7, with 9 bases matching TRBD1. With V trimmed by 5 bases and J by 6 bases, 8 bases remained unmatched. CDR1 is MNHEY, CDR2 SVGAGI, per germline. This CDR3 region has 14 residues. CDR3 sequence (DNA): TGTGCCAGCAGTCAACAGGGGGCGATGGGCGAGCAGTACTTC. It translates to CASSQQGAMGEQYF.

This chain connects TRBV27 to TRBJ2-1; D unresolved. CDR3 length equals 13 residues. Deletions cut 0 bases from V and 8 bases from J, with 8 bases between. Germline V gene lookup returns CDR1 MNHEY and CDR2 SMNVEV (reference sequence). CDR3 sequence: CASSLSVLHEQFF. The CDR3 nucleotides read TGTGCCAGCAGTTTATCCGTTCTCCATGAGCAGTTCTTC.

The chain combines TRBV5-6 with TRBJ2-7, with D maybe TRBD2 (6 bases). Deletions cut 5 bases from V and 7 bases from J, with 13 bases between. The CDR3 is made up of 12 amino acids. CDR1 is SGHDT, CDR2 YYEEEE, per germline. In nucleotides, the CDR3 is TGTGCCAGCAGAAAAATGGGGGGAGAGCAGTACTTC. Its translation: CASRKMGGEQYF.

In DNA, the CDR3 is TGTGCCAGCAGTTGGAGGACAGGGAGCTACGAGCAGTACTTC. Residues: CASSWRTGSYEQYF. The chain carries TRBV6-5 and TRBJ2-7, with TRBD1 matching over 8 bases. CDR1 is MNHEY, CDR2 SVGAGI, per germline. V lost 4 bases, J lost 3 bases, and 5 bases stayed unmatched. There are 14 residues in the CDR3.

This chain joins TRBV12-3 or TRBV12-4 and TRBJ1-3; no clear D. The CDR3 is 11 amino acids. V lost 6 bases and J lost 6, with 6 bases in between. The CDR3 here is CASRALNTIYF. CDR3 in DNA: TGTGCCAGCAGAGCACTAAACACCATATATTTT.

This clone has only one observation. The chain carries TRBV12-5 and TRBJ1-5, with TRBD1 identical over 7 bases. Losses at the gene ends were 8 bases for V and 5 bases for J; bases not matched to a gene: 15. The CDR3 is 16 residues long. Germline CDR1 and CDR2: LGHNT and FRNRAP. CDR3: CASFTSTGTEYQPQHF. The CDR3 nucleotides read TGTGCTAGTTTTACCTCGACCGGGACAGAATATCAGCCCCAGCATTTT.

The V call is TRBV7-3, the J call TRBJ1-1; 9 nucleotides line up with TRBD1. Trimming removed 2 bases from V and 1 base from J; junction bases left unmatched: 14. The CDR3 has 19 residues. Germline V CDR1 and CDR2: SGHTA, FQGTGA. This CDR3 reads CASSLWPTGGEGPNTEAFF. In DNA, the CDR3 is TGTGCCAGCAGCTTATGGCCCACAGGGGGCGAAGGCCCGAACACTGAAGCTTTCTTT.

The CDR3 region is CSVGTASSGNTIYF. The CDR3 DNA is TGCAGCGTTGGGACAGCGTCCTCTGGAAACACCATATATTTT. The rearrangement joins TRBV29-1 to TRBJ1-3, with D possibly matching TRBD1 (6 bases). This CDR3 has 14 residues. V was pared by 4 bases and J by 0 bases, with 10 bases between. Germline values: CDR1 SQVTM, CDR2 ANQGSEA.

The rearrangement uses TRBV6-5 and TRBJ2-5, with TRBD2 matching over 8 bases. The J segment lost 5 bases and the V segment lost 5 bases, leaving 7 bases of the junction unmatched. Germline-derived CDR1 and CDR2 are MNHEY and SVGAGI. This CDR3 contains 14 residues. CDR3 bases: TGTGCCAGCAGTCCTCAGGGCGGGGGGGAGACCCAGTACTTC. Protein product: CASSPQGGGETQYF.

Written as DNA, the CDR3 is TGCAGCGCAACAGCGGTGGGTACGGATGAGCAGTTCTTC. As protein: CSATAVGTDEQFF. The chain links TRBV29-1 to TRBJ2-1, with a weak D call TRBD2 (5 bases). The germline gives CDR1 SQVTM, CDR2 ANQGSEA. This CDR3 is built from 13 residues. V shed 7 bases and J shed 8 bases, with 18 bases lying between them.

The CDR3 nucleotides are TGTGCCAGCAGTCCCGGGACAGGGGGAATCTCTGGAAACACCATATATTTT. The encoded protein is CASSPGTGGISGNTIYF. This rearrangement joins TRBV28 to TRBJ1-3; 11 bases are a match to TRBD1. CDR3 length: 17 amino acids. CDR1 MDHEN and CDR2 SYDVKM come from the germline V gene. J lost 0 bases, V lost 5 bases, and 6 bases had no gene match. The variable domain in full, with the rest retrieved from reference TRBV28 and TRBJ1-3, is DVKVTQSSRYLVKRTGEKVFLECVQDMDHENMFWYRQDPGLGLRLIYFSYDVKMKEKGDIPEGYSVSREKKERFSLILESASTNQTSMYLCASSPGTGGISGNTIYFGEGSWLTVV.

The V gene is TRBV19, the J gene TRBJ1-1, with a possible D match to TRBD1 (6 bases). Germline-derived CDR1 and CDR2 are LNHDA and SQIVND (reference sequence). The CDR3 runs to 14 residues. V lost 4 bases and J lost 3, with 12 bases in between. CDR3 region: CASSTAGVYTEAFF. The CDR3 nucleotides read TGTGCCAGTAGTACGGCAGGGGTCTACACTGAAGCTTTCTTT.

The chain uses TRBV19 and TRBJ2-1, with 9 bases aligning to TRBD2. V lost 3 bases, J lost 7 bases, and 10 bases stayed unmatched. The germline V gene has CDR1 LNHDA and CDR2 SQIVND (reference sequence). The CDR3 has 16 residues. The CDR3 here is CASSMGLAVTGNEQFF. CDR3 DNA sequence: TGTGCCAGTAGTATGGGACTAGCCGTCACCGGGAATGAGCAGTTCTTC.

V gene TRBV2 combines with J gene TRBJ2-3, with D possibly matching TRBD2 (6 bases). Trimming took off 8 bases at V and 4 bases at J, with 10 bases between the two ends. Germline assignment: CDR1 SNHLY and CDR2 FYNNEI. The CDR3 loop spans 12 amino acids. CDR3 nucleotides: TGTGCCAGCCTCTCGGGGGCAGATACGCAGTATTTT. It is translated as CASLSGADTQYF.

This clone is a singleton in its sample. The V and J genes are TRBV28 and TRBJ1-5; no firm D call. The CDR3 consists of 19 residues. Germline V CDR1 and CDR2: MDHEN, SYDVKM. The ends were cut back, 6 bases at V and 0 bases at J, with 24 bases in the middle. In DNA, the CDR3 is TGTGCCAGCAGACCGTGGCCGGGGTTAAGGGATTTTAGCAATCAGCCCCAGCATTTT. This gives the protein CASRPWPGLRDFSNQPQHF.

This clone has a single count. This CDR3 is CASSLALRGQETQYF. For the CDR3, the DNA is TGTGCCAGCAGCTTAGCGCTCAGGGGCCAGGAGACCCAGTACTTC. The chain joins TRBV11-2 to TRBJ2-5; the D gene is possibly TRBD1 (6 bases). Trimming stripped 1 base from V and 5 bases from J, with 14 bases between. CDR1 and CDR2 from the germline V gene are SGHAT and FQNNGV. This CDR3 contains 15 residues.

The chain recombines TRBV5-1 with TRBJ2-7, with D tentatively TRBD1 (5 bases). This CDR3 spans 13 amino acids. CDR1 and CDR2 (germline): SGHRS, YFSETQ. V shed 6 bases and J shed 5 bases, with 15 bases lying between them. This CDR3 is CASKDPQGDEQYF. The CDR3, as DNA: TGCGCCAGCAAAGACCCCCAAGGGGACGAGCAGTACTTC.

The chain uses TRBV5-8 and TRBJ1-2, with TRBD1 as a possible D gene (6 bases). Germline CDR1 SGHTS, CDR2 YDEGEE. The CDR3 spans 17 residues. V lost 0 bases, J lost 7 bases, and 22 bases lay in between. This CDR3 is CASSLVESGGGISGYTF. The CDR3 nucleotides read TGTGCCAGCAGCTTGGTAGAGTCGGGGGGCGGAATTTCTGGCTACACCTTC. The full variable domain, in which reference TRBV5-8 and TRBJ1-2 provide the parts outside the CDR3, is EAGVTQSPTHLIKTRGQQATLRCSPISGHTSVYWYQQALGLGLQFLLWYDEGEERNRGNFPPRFSGRQFPNYSSELNVNALELEDSALYLCASSLVESGGGISGYTFGSGTRLTVV.

For the CDR3, the DNA is TGCGCCAGCAGCCCCAGACAGGGAACCTTGAACACCGGGGAGCTGTTTTTT. Translated: CASSPRQGTLNTGELFF. This rearrangement joins TRBV4-1 to TRBJ2-2; 7 bases are a match to TRBD1. The CDR3 extends over 17 amino acids. Germline assignment: CDR1 MGHRA and CDR2 YSYEKL. V lost 4 bases to trimming and J lost 1 base; unmatched junction nucleotides: 9.